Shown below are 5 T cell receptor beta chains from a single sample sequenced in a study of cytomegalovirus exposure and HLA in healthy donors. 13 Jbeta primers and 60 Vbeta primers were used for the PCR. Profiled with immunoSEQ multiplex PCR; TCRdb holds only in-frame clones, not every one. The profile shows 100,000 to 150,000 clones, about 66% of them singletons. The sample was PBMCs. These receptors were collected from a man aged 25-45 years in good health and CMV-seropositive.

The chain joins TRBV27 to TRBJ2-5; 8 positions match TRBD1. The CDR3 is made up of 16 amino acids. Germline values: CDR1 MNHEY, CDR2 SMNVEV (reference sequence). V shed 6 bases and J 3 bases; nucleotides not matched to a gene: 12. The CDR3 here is CASSPTDRDLEETQYF. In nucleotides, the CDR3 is TGTGCCAGCAGCCCTACGGACAGGGACTTAGAAGAGACCCAGTACTTC.

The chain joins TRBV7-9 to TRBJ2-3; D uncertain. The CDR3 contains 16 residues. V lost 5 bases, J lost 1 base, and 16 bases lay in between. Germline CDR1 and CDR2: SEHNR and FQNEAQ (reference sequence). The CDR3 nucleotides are TGTGCCAGCAGCGTTATCGAAACAGCTGGCACAGATACGCAGTATTTT. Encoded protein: CASSVIETAGTDTQYF.

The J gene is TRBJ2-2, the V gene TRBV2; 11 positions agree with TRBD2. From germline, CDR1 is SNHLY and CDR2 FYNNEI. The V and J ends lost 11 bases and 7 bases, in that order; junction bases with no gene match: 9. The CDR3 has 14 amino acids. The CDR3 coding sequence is TGTGCCGGCGGCCTTAGCGGGAGGGGCGGGGAGCTGTTTTTT. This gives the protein CAGGLSGRGGELFF.

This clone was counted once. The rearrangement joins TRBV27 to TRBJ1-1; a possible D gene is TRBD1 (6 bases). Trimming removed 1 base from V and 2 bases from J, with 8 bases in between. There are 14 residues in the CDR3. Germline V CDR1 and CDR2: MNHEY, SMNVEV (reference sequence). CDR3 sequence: CASSLLDSNTEAFF. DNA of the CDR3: TGTGCCAGCAGTTTATTGGACAGTAACACTGAAGCTTTCTTT.

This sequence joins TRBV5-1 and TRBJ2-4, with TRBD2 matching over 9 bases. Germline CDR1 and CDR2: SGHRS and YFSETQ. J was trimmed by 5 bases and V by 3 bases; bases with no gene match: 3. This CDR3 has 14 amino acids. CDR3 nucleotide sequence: TGCGCCAGCAGCTCCCGGACTAGCGAAAACATTCAGTACTTC. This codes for CASSSRTSENIQYF.